The 12 T cell receptor beta chains reported below all come from one sample, sequenced in a study of shared clonotypes between healthy human individuals. Naive CD8 cells, CD45RO-negative and positively selected for CCR7, excluded terminally differentiated effector memory CD45RA+ cells. The repertoire was sequenced with immunoSEQ multiplex PCR; TCRdb's copy has only in-frame clones and lacks some. The sample lists millions of clones; roughly 95% were seen once. The sequencing sample was made of naive CD8+ T cells sorted from blood. Receptor source: a man between 18 and 29 years old in good health.

The rearrangement joins TRBV7-9 to TRBJ2-2; D is uncertain. Germline V CDR1 and CDR2: SEHNR, FQNEAQ (reference sequence). The CDR3 totals 15 residues. V lost 2 bases, J lost 0 bases, and 7 bases lay in between. CDR3 region: CASSLYITNTGELFF. DNA of the CDR3: TGTGCCAGCAGCTTATATATAACGAACACCGGGGAGCTGTTTTTT. The full variable domain, in which reference TRBV7-9 and TRBJ2-2 provide the parts outside the CDR3, is DTGVSQNPRHKITKRGQNVTFRCDPISEHNRLYWYRQTLGQGPEFLTYFQNEAQLEKSRLLSDRFSAERPKGSFSTLEIQRTEQGDSAMYLCASSLYITNTGELFFGEGSRLTVL.

The rearrangement joins TRBV7-9 to TRBJ2-5, with 9 bases matching TRBD1. The CDR3 is 14 amino acids. The ends lost 6 bases at V and 5 bases at J; junction bases unmatched: 7. Germline lookup yields CDR1 SEHNR and CDR2 FQNEAQ (reference sequence). CDR3 in DNA: TGTGCCAGCAGATCGGGACAGGGAGTGGAGACCCAGTACTTC. It is translated as CASRSGQGVETQYF.

The V and J genes are TRBV28 and TRBJ2-7, with TRBD1 identical over 9 bases. The length of the CDR3 is 13 residues. V trimming: 10 bases; J trimming: 3 bases; junction bases outside the gene matches: 7. Germline assignment: CDR1 MDHEN and CDR2 SYDVKM. The CDR3 DNA follows: TGTGCCACCTTCGGGACAGGGCACTACGAGCAGTACTTC. Its protein is CATFGTGHYEQYF. Together with reference TRBV28 and TRBJ2-7, the CDR3 gives the full variable domain: DVKVTQSSRYLVKRTGEKVFLECVQDMDHENMFWYRQDPGLGLRLIYFSYDVKMKEKGDIPEGYSVSREKKERFSLILESASTNQTSMYLCATFGTGHYEQYFGPGTRLTVT.

J is TRBJ2-5 and V is TRBV5-3; 11 bases are shared with TRBD2. TRBV5-3 is classed as an ORF, of uncertain function. V lost 9 bases and J lost 2; bases outside the gene matches: 9. This CDR3 spans 15 amino acids. The CDR3 is CAKAGTSGRQETQYF. CDR3 nucleotide sequence: TGTGCCAAAGCTGGGACTAGCGGTCGGCAAGAGACCCAGTACTTC.

CDR3 DNA sequence: TGCGCCAGCAGCCAAGATGGGGCAGGGGTAGGGGCCAACGTCCTGACTTTC. Amino acid sequence: CASSQDGAGVGANVLTF. The rearrangement joins TRBV4-1 to TRBJ2-6; D may be TRBD1 (6 bases). CDR3 length: 17 amino acids. V was cut by 0 bases and J by 4 bases, with 13 bases left in between. CDR1 and CDR2 (germline): MGHRA, YSYEKL.

On this clone: Other DNA sequences in this sample translate to the same CDR3. CDR3 nucleotides: TGTGCCAGCAGTGAAGGGGGAGGCTATGGCTACACCTTC. Amino acids: CASSEGGGYGYTF. This rearrangement joins TRBV25-1 to TRBJ1-2; weak D call: TRBD1 (5 bases). V was cut by 2 bases and J by 4 bases, with 8 bases left in between. The CDR3 runs to 13 residues. Per germline, CDR1 MGHDK and CDR2 SYGVNS.

This clone appeared once. This chain uses TRBV6-5 with TRBJ2-5; 8 bases match TRBD1. The CDR3 is 15 amino acids. Per germline, CDR1 MNHEY and CDR2 SVGAGI. J was trimmed by 5 bases and V by 6 bases; bases with no gene match: 11. In nucleotides, the CDR3 is TGTGCCAGCAGCCGAGGACAGGGCGGCTTCGAGACCCAGTACTTC. Amino acid sequence: CASSRGQGGFETQYF.

V usage is TRBV7-4 and J usage is TRBJ1-1; D unresolved. The CDR3 is made up of 12 amino acids. CDR1 is SGHVT and CDR2 is SQSDAQ in the germline V gene. The V end was cut by 1 base, the J end by 11 bases, with 11 bases between. CDR3 sequence reads: CASSLDDLPAFF. The CDR3 DNA reads TGTGCCAGCAGCTTAGATGACTTACCTGCTTTCTTT.

The chain combines TRBV5-6 with TRBJ2-7; tentative D call: TRBD1 (6 bases). CDR3 length: 11 amino acids. Germline V CDR1 and CDR2: SGHDT, YYEEEE. Trimming shortened V by 3 bases and J by 6 bases, and 7 bases separated the two germline ends. In nucleotides, the CDR3 is TGTGCCAGCAGCTCAGGGGTCGAGCAGTACTTC. Encoded protein: CASSSGVEQYF.

V and J are TRBV29-1 and TRBJ1-1, with TRBD1 matching over 12 bases. Unmatched junction bases numbered 7, after V lost 7 bases and J lost 1 base. The CDR3 contains 15 residues. Germline values: CDR1 SQVTM, CDR2 ANQGSEA. This CDR3 reads CSAEGQGASNTEAFF. The DNA of the CDR3 is TGCAGCGCAGAGGGACAGGGGGCTTCGAACACTGAAGCTTTCTTT.

The CDR3 coding sequence is TGTGCCAGCAGTCCAATGACAGCCCTGGAGAACACCGGGGAGCTGTTTTTT. It translates to CASSPMTALENTGELFF. The chain recombines TRBV27 with TRBJ2-2; D is possibly TRBD1 (5 bases). Germline CDR1 is MNHEY and CDR2 is SMNVEV (reference sequence). V was cut by 5 bases and J by 1 base, with 17 bases left in between. The CDR3 is 17 residues long.

The J gene is TRBJ2-1, the V gene TRBV11-2; no firm D call. Trimming removed 5 bases at V and 0 bases at J, with 8 bases between. The germline CDR1 and CDR2 sequences are SGHAT and FQNNGV. This CDR3 contains 14 residues. CDR3 amino acids: CASSPRSSYNEQFF. CDR3 DNA: TGTGCCAGCAGCCCCCGGAGCTCCTACAATGAGCAGTTCTTC.